A selection of T cell receptor beta chains follows, all from one sample in a study of T cell responses to AZD1222 COVID-19 vaccine. TCRdb's copy holds only in-frame clones and misses some; the assay was immunoSEQ multiplex PCR. The sample shows about 120,000 clones, 88% of them seen only once. This material consisted of peripheral blood, taken on day 0 of AZD1222 vaccination. The receptor set was obtained from an adult in good health. Each CDR3 is given with its conserved first and last residue. Fields, in order: CDR3 length, D gene, V gene, J gene, CDR3 protein, CDR3 DNA. A D gene is named only where the DNA matches it firmly.

13	NA	TRBV3-1/TRBV3-2	TRBJ2-7	CASSPSTPYEQYF	TGTGCCAGCAGCCCATCAACACCCTACGAGCAGTACTTC
18	TRBD2	TRBV4-1	TRBJ2-3	CASSQDGVAGVFADTQYF	TGCGCCAGCAGCCAAGATGGAGTAGCGGGAGTATTCGCAGATACGCAGTATTTT
16	NA	TRBV6-1	TRBJ1-2	CASSEARTGPLYGYTF	TGTGCCAGCAGTGAAGCGCGGACGGGACCCCTCTATGGCTACACCTTC
14	NA	TRBV5-1	TRBJ2-1	CASSLGPPNNEQFF	TGCGCCAGCAGCCTCGGGCCTCCTAACAATGAGCAGTTCTTC
14	NA	TRBV30	TRBJ1-5	CAWSGKTGPQPQHF	TGTGCCTGGAGTGGCAAAACAGGGCCTCAGCCCCAGCATTTT
18	TRBD2	TRBV5-1	TRBJ2-1	CASSLEGLAGGLYNEQFF	TGCGCCAGCAGCTTGGAGGGACTAGCGGGAGGACTATACAATGAGCAGTTCTTC
15	NA	TRBV5-6	TRBJ1-3	CASSSSRVSGNTIYF	TGTGCCAGCAGCTCGTCCAGGGTGAGCGGAAACACCATATATTTT
14	NA	TRBV3-1/TRBV3-2	TRBJ2-7	CASSQGALAGPEYF	TGTGCCAGCAGCCAAGGGGCCTTGGCAGGGCCTGAGTACTTC
17	TRBD1	TRBV11-2	TRBJ1-2	CASSLDSGVRGQRGYTF	TGTGCCAGCAGCTTGGACTCCGGGGTTAGGGGGCAAAGGGGCTACACCTTC
17	NA	TRBV7-2	TRBJ2-3	CASSLNRVSLSTDTQYF	TGTGCCAGCAGCTTAAATAGAGTCAGCCTCTCCACAGATACGCAGTATTTT
13	NA	TRBV2	TRBJ2-5	CASSESRQETQYF	TGTGCCAGCAGTGAATCACGGCAAGAGACCCAGTACTTC
14	NA	TRBV5-1	TRBJ2-3	CASSLDYRTDTQYF	TGCGCCAGCAGCTTGGACTACCGCACAGATACGCAGTATTTT
14	NA	TRBV15	TRBJ2-7	CATSRDGVPPAQYF	TGTGCCACCAGCAGAGATGGTGTGCCACCCGCGCAGTACTTC
16	NA	TRBV30	TRBJ2-7	CAWGRERPPRSYEQYF	TGTGCCTGGGGCCGGGAAAGGCCACCGCGCTCCTACGAGCAGTACTTC
14	NA	TRBV30	TRBJ1-1	CAWSVGGTNTEAFF	TGTGCCTGGAGTGTAGGTGGAACGAACACTGAAGCTTTCTTT